The 25 T cell receptor beta chains given below trace back to one sample, sequenced in a study of cytomegalovirus exposure and HLA in healthy donors. PCR primers comprised 60 Vbeta and 13 Jbeta primers. The method was immunoSEQ multiplex PCR; TCRdb's version includes in-frame clones alone and lacks a portion of them. In the table there are some 150,000 clones, around 83% of which are singletons. Sequences were obtained from PBMCs. The origin of the receptors is a woman between 18 and 30 years old in good health and CMV-seronegative.

The V gene is TRBV19, the J gene TRBJ2-5, with a possible D match to TRBD2 (5 bases). Looked up from germline, CDR1 is LNHDA and CDR2 is SQIVND (reference sequence). V lost 5 bases and J lost 1, with 17 bases in between. The CDR3 spans 16 residues. DNA of the CDR3: TGTGCCAGTAGTCCCCGTCAGCGGAGCAGCCAAGAGACCCAGTACTTC. The encoded protein is CASSPRQRSSQETQYF.

V usage is TRBV30 and J usage is TRBJ1-3; D is uncertain. Trimming took off 8 bases at V and 2 bases at J, with 13 bases between the two ends. The CDR3 runs to 13 residues. Germline CDR1 GTSNPN, CDR2 SVGIG (reference sequence). The CDR3 bases are TGTGCCGGTTCAACCGGGGCTGGAAACACCATATATTTT. The encoded protein is CAGSTGAGNTIYF. Looking up the rest from reference TRBV30 and TRBJ1-3 gives the full variable domain: SQTIHQWPATLVQPVGSPLSLECTVEGTSNPNLYWYRQAAGRGLQLLFYSVGIGQISSEVPQNLSASRPQDRQFILSSKKLLLSDSGFYLCAGSTGAGNTIYFGEGSWLTVV.

The chain carries TRBV9 and TRBJ2-1; 8 bases agree with TRBD2. Germline values: CDR1 SGDLS, CDR2 YYNGEE. The V and J ends lost 0 bases and 5 bases, in that order; junction bases with no gene match: 7. The length of the CDR3 is 16 residues. This CDR3 is CASSVAYGRVNNEQFF. The CDR3 coding sequence is TGTGCCAGCAGCGTAGCTTACGGGAGGGTGAACAATGAGCAGTTCTTC.

This chain links TRBV6-5 with TRBJ2-7; TRBD1 aligns across 7 bases. J lost 4 bases, V lost 5 bases, and 8 bases had no gene match. The CDR3 spans 14 residues. CDR1 MNHEY and CDR2 SVGAGI come from the germline V gene. The CDR3 spells CASSQNTGAYEQYF. In DNA form, the CDR3 reads TGTGCCAGCAGTCAAAACACAGGGGCGTACGAGCAGTACTTC.

The chain recombines TRBV30 with TRBJ2-6; no reliable D call. The CDR3 spans 17 residues. Germline CDR1 and CDR2: GTSNPN and SVGIG (reference sequence). Trimming shortened V by 2 bases and J by 1 base, and 15 bases separated the two germline ends. The CDR3 is CAWSISPLGSGANVLTF. As DNA, the CDR3 is TGTGCCTGGAGTATATCCCCCCTCGGGTCTGGGGCCAACGTCCTGACTTTC. Together with reference TRBV30 and TRBJ2-6, the CDR3 gives the full variable domain: SQTIHQWPATLVQPVGSPLSLECTVEGTSNPNLYWYRQAAGRGLQLLFYSVGIGQISSEVPQNLSASRPQDRQFILSSKKLLLSDSGFYLCAWSISPLGSGANVLTFGAGSRLTVL.

The chain has TRBV25-1 and TRBJ1-1; maybe TRBD1 (5 bases). The length of the CDR3 is 15 residues. Germline lookup yields CDR1 MGHDK and CDR2 SYGVNS. V lost 2 bases, J lost 1 base, and 11 bases lay in between. DNA of the CDR3: TGTGCCAGCAGTGAACATTTGGACACGAACACTGAAGCTTTCTTT. Protein product: CASSEHLDTNTEAFF.

V is TRBV18 and J is TRBJ2-5; a weak D match, TRBD1 (5 bases). Trimming took off 6 bases at V and 2 bases at J, with 16 bases between the two ends. This CDR3 region has 15 residues. The germline gives CDR1 KGHSH, CDR2 LQKENI. This chain's CDR3 is CASSPVTEPQETQYF. CDR3 bases: TGTGCCAGCTCCCCCGTGACAGAGCCGCAAGAGACCCAGTACTTC.

The rearrangement joins TRBV4-3 to TRBJ2-7, with D tentatively TRBD1 (6 bases). The CDR3 runs 14 residues. Looked up from germline, CDR1 is LGHNA and CDR2 is YSLEER. The V gene lost 2 bases and the J gene lost 4 bases, with 12 bases spanning the gap. The CDR3 coding sequence is TGCGCCAGCAGCCAAAAAGCCAGGGGATACGAGCAGTACTTC. Its protein product is CASSQKARGYEQYF.

This chain uses TRBV28 with TRBJ1-5; weak D call: TRBD1 (6 bases). The CDR3 length is 14 residues. CDR1 and CDR2 (germline): MDHEN, SYDVKM. Deletions cut 5 bases from V and 4 bases from J, with 12 bases between. The CDR3 here is CASSLTGLNQPQHF. CDR3 DNA: TGTGCCAGCAGTCTCACAGGGTTGAATCAGCCCCAGCATTTT.

This clone was seen a handful of times. The J gene is TRBJ1-6, the V gene TRBV5-6; D gene unclear. CDR1 is SGHDT, CDR2 YYEEEE, per germline. The CDR3 extends over 16 amino acids. Trimming pared 0 bases from V and 6 bases from J, leaving 13 bases between. As DNA, the CDR3 is TGTGCCAGCAGCTTGGGTAGGAGAGTAACTAATTCACCCCTCCACTTT. The encoded protein is CASSLGRRVTNSPLHF.

This clone was seen once. The chain is built from TRBV18 and TRBJ2-7; 9 nucleotides line up with TRBD1. The CDR3 totals 15 residues. J lost 0 bases, V lost 4 bases, and 4 bases had no gene match. Germline-derived CDR1 and CDR2 are KGHSH and LQKENI. The CDR3: CASSRDRALSYEQYF. CDR3 coding DNA: TGTGCCAGCTCACGGGACAGGGCCCTCTCCTACGAGCAGTACTTC.

The chain recombines TRBV4-2 with TRBJ2-7; D unresolved. V was cut by 1 base and J by 7 bases, with 14 bases left in between. Germline V gene data show CDR1 as LGHNA and CDR2 as YNFKEQ. This CDR3 has 14 residues. The CDR3 DNA reads TGTGCCAGCAGCCAAGGAGACTCCTTTCGAGAGCAGTACTTC. Encoded protein: CASSQGDSFREQYF.

CDR3 nucleotide sequence: TGCGCCAGCAGCTTGGTGGGGGGGGAGGACATTCAGTACTTC. Its protein is CASSLVGGEDIQYF. The V gene is TRBV5-1, the J gene TRBJ2-4; 7 bases align to TRBD2. The CDR3 is 14 residues long. Per the germline V gene, CDR1 is SGHRS and CDR2 is YFSETQ. Trimming removed 0 bases from V and 8 bases from J; junction bases left unmatched: 5.

This sequence joins TRBV13 and TRBJ2-7; D is possibly TRBD1 (5 bases). CDR1 PRHDT and CDR2 FYEKMQ come from the germline V gene (reference sequence). The CDR3 has 14 amino acids. The germline V and J ends were trimmed by 0 bases and 2 bases, with 8 bases remaining between them. CDR3 DNA sequence: TGTGCCAGCAGCTTAGGCCAGGGTGCCTACGAGCAGTACTTC. This encodes CASSLGQGAYEQYF.

The gene calls are TRBV6-5 and TRBJ2-7; 12 bases agree with TRBD2. The CDR3 spans 14 residues. The V segment lost 6 bases and the J segment 2 bases; nucleotides outside the gene matches: 2. Germline lookup yields CDR1 MNHEY and CDR2 SVGAGI. Written as DNA, the CDR3 is TGTGCCAGCAGGCGACTAGCGGGGGCCTACGAGCAGTACTTC. This codes for CASRRLAGAYEQYF.

This clone was observed a few times. This rearrangement joins TRBV19 to TRBJ2-3, with 7 bases matching TRBD1. The germline V gene encodes CDR1 LNHDA and CDR2 SQIVND (reference sequence). Unmatched junction bases numbered 5, after V lost 5 bases and J lost 3 bases. CDR3 length equals 14 residues. The CDR3 protein is CASSSLQGTDTQYF. As DNA, the CDR3 is TGTGCCAGTAGTTCACTACAGGGGACAGATACGCAGTATTTT.

CDR3 DNA: TGTGCCAGCAGCCCTAGACTTGTAAGGGGGAGCAATCAGCCCCAGCATTTT. This gives the protein CASSPRLVRGSNQPQHF. V is TRBV7-8 and J is TRBJ1-5, with D maybe TRBD1 (6 bases). V lost 5 bases, J lost 1 base, and 18 bases lay in between. This CDR3 spans 17 amino acids. Germline V gene data show CDR1 as SGHVS and CDR2 as FQNEAQ.

The chain uses TRBV27 and TRBJ2-1, with 11 bases matching TRBD2. V lost 6 bases and J lost 8; bases outside the gene matches: 3. The CDR3 loop spans 13 amino acids. The V gene's germline CDR1 is MNHEY and CDR2 SMNVEV (reference sequence). CDR3 DNA sequence: TGTGCCAGCAGGCTAGCGGGAGGCTATGAGCAGTTCTTC. It encodes CASRLAGGYEQFF.

The V and J genes are TRBV7-9 and TRBJ1-2; D not certain. CDR1 is SEHNR and CDR2 is FQNEAQ in the germline V gene (reference sequence). V shed 10 bases and J shed 4 bases, with 25 bases lying between them. The CDR3 has 16 residues. The CDR3 sequence is CATRALSSAVLYGYTF. CDR3 DNA: TGTGCCACGCGGGCCCTTTCGTCTGCTGTACTCTATGGCTACACCTTC.

The V gene is TRBV5-1, the J gene TRBJ2-5; 9 bases align to TRBD2. The CDR3 length is 17 residues. The V segment lost 4 bases and the J segment 1 base; nucleotides outside the gene matches: 11. Germline values: CDR1 SGHRS, CDR2 YFSETQ. The CDR3 nucleotides are TGCGCCAGCAGCACTGGCGTCCTAGCGGGGTCCCAAGAGACCCAGTACTTC. Amino acid sequence: CASSTGVLAGSQETQYF.

Written as DNA, the CDR3 is TGCGCCAGCAGCTTGGAACTAGCGAGCTCCTACAATGAGCAGTTCTTC. The encoded protein is CASSLELASSYNEQFF. This chain connects TRBV5-1 to TRBJ2-1; 7 nucleotides agree with TRBD2. V was clipped by 0 bases and J by 0 bases; unmatched bases: 3. CDR3 length: 16 amino acids. Germline CDR1 reads SGHRS; CDR2 reads YFSETQ.

The chain has TRBV7-2 and TRBJ2-3; maybe TRBD2 (6 bases). The CDR3 length is 14 residues. Trimming took off 4 bases at V and 9 bases at J, with 17 bases between the two ends. The germline V gene encodes CDR1 SGHTA and CDR2 FQGNSA. CDR3 nucleotide sequence: TGTGCCAGCAGCTCGGGGACTTCCTTGGGCACGCAGTATTTT. The encoded protein is CASSSGTSLGTQYF.

The chain is built from TRBV27 and TRBJ2-2, with 7 bases aligning to TRBD2. Germline-derived CDR1 and CDR2 are MNHEY and SMNVEV (reference sequence). With V trimmed by 10 bases and J by 5 bases, 10 bases remained unmatched. The CDR3 is 14 residues long. The CDR3 DNA is TGTGCCACCGGGGGGTCGGGGCCAACCGGGGAGCTGTTTTTT. Translating it yields CATGGSGPTGELFF.

This chain joins TRBV7-9 and TRBJ2-7; 8 nucleotides line up with TRBD2. Germline V CDR1 and CDR2: SEHNR, FQNEAQ (reference sequence). The CDR3 has 14 amino acids. V lost 4 bases and J lost 6; bases outside the gene matches: 8. CDR3 DNA sequence: TGTGCCAGCAGCTCAGCGGGCGGGGGGTGCGAGCAGTACTTC. This gives the protein CASSSAGGGCEQYF.

The CDR3 nucleotides are TGTGCCAGCAGTGATCACGGGGAAAAACTGTTTTTT. This codes for CASSDHGEKLFF. This chain uses TRBV2 with TRBJ1-4; the D is unclear. V gave up 3 bases and J gave up 8 bases, with 7 bases separating them. Germline V gene lookup returns CDR1 SNHLY and CDR2 FYNNEI. This CDR3 is 12 amino acids long.